A single T cell receptor (beta chain) is shown here with its context. This specimen comes from a study of CD4 T cell repertoires in COVID-19. Germline assignment: CDR1 SGHNT and CDR2 YYREEE (reference sequence). Trimming took 0 bases from V and 4 from J, leaving 7 bases between them. The CDR3 runs to 14 residues. Generated by immunoSEQ multiplex PCR, the TCRdb table keeps only in-frame clones and is missing some. The sample lists approximately 75,000 clones, 80% to 90% occurring once. This chain links TRBV5-4 with TRBJ2-2; tentative D call: TRBD2 (5 bases). The TCR was taken from a human donor who had COVID-19. Specimen: CD4+ T cells from peripheral blood, collected after recovery from COVID-19. The CDR3 region is CASSLAGGTGELFF. DNA of the CDR3: TGTGCCAGCAGCTTGGCCGGAGGCACCGGGGAGCTGTTTTTT.